This entry lists 30 T cell receptor beta chains sequenced from one sample in a study of T-cell reconstitution after alpha-beta-depleted transplantation in children. Unique molecular identifiers were used in preparing the TCRbeta library. One entry per CDR3 protein, called by TCRdb with MiXCR from the PCR reads. The table lists approximately 290,000 distinct CDR3 sequences, 11% of them singletons, with 23% in the top ten. Sequenced here: peripheral blood, sampled 180 days after TCRalphabeta/CD19-depleted stem cell transplant. The receptors were gathered from a male patient aged 2 to 10 who had a stem cell transplant for chronic granulomatous disease, so the T cells may come from the graft donor.

The chain employs TRBV11-1 and TRBJ2-7; 9 nucleotides align to TRBD2. Germline values: CDR1 SGHAT, CDR2 FQDESV (reference sequence). V gave up 6 bases and J gave up 7 bases; unmatched junction bases: 10. The CDR3 sequence is 14 residues long. CDR3: CASSQRGAGREQYF. DNA of the CDR3: TGTGCCAGCAGTCAGCGGGGGGCTGGTCGGGAGCAGTACTTC.

This clonotype was counted between two and nine times. This chain connects TRBV27 to TRBJ2-1; 15 nucleotides line up with TRBD2. J lost 4 bases, V lost 3 bases, and 10 bases had no gene match. Germline CDR1 MNHEY, CDR2 SMNVEV (reference sequence). There are 19 residues in the CDR3. CDR3: CASSLGLGLAGGVYNEQFF. DNA of the CDR3: TGTGCCAGCAGTTTGGGGCTTGGACTAGCGGGAGGGGTGTACAATGAGCAGTTCTTC.

This clonotype appeared many times. The V and J genes are TRBV29-1 and TRBJ2-7, with TRBD2 matching over 12 bases. The CDR3 is made up of 14 amino acids. Trimming removed 3 bases from V and 6 bases from J; junction bases left unmatched: 6. The germline gives CDR1 SQVTM, CDR2 ANQGSEA. In DNA form, the CDR3 reads TGCAGCGTTGAGGGGCTAGCGGGAGGGGCCGAGCAGTACTTC. Translated: CSVEGLAGGAEQYF.

This clonotype has at least ten counts. The chain is built from TRBV4-1 and TRBJ1-5; possibly TRBD1 for D (5 bases). CDR3 size: 15 residues. Between the trimmed V and J ends, which lost 4 bases and 4 bases, there was a span of 14 bases. The germline V gene encodes CDR1 MGHRA and CDR2 YSYEKL. The CDR3 loop reads CASSLGSAGNQPQHF. The CDR3, as DNA: TGCGCCAGCAGCCTTGGGTCGGCAGGGAATCAGCCCCAGCATTTT.

On this clonotype: One base away lies a much larger clone, so this may be a sequencing read error. The chain recombines TRBV6-5 with TRBJ1-1; D is uncertain. The V gene lost 0 bases and the J gene lost 8 bases, with 16 bases spanning the gap. From germline, CDR1 is MNHEY and CDR2 SVGAGI. The CDR3 covers 15 residues. Written as DNA, the CDR3 is TGTGCCAGCAGTTACTCGTACGCAGCCAAGGGAGAAGCTTTCTTT. Amino acids: CASSYSYAAKGEAFF.

This clonotype has a count of ten or more. The chain combines TRBV15 with TRBJ2-2; 7 bases agree with TRBD2. The CDR3 loop spans 17 amino acids. V lost 2 bases and J lost 5; bases outside the gene matches: 11. Germline CDR1 and CDR2: LNHNV and YYDKDF (reference sequence). The CDR3 loop reads CATSRSWTLGGTGELFF. The CDR3 nucleotides read TGTGCCACCAGCAGATCATGGACCTTGGGGGGGACCGGGGAGCTGTTTTTT.

The V call is TRBV30, the J call TRBJ2-2, with D perhaps matching TRBD1 (6 bases). Germline V gives CDR1 GTSNPN, CDR2 SVGIG (reference sequence). The CDR3 has 14 residues. V lost 5 bases to trimming and J lost 2 bases, with 12 bases between them. CDR3 sequence (DNA): TGTGCCTGGCAGGCACAGGGAAACACCGGGGAGCTGTTTTTT. It yields the protein CAWQAQGNTGELFF.

There are a few counts of this clonotype. The V and J genes are TRBV12-3 or TRBV12-4 and TRBJ2-1; TRBD2 matches at 7 bases. This CDR3 is built from 14 residues. The trim removed 3 bases at V and 7 bases at J, leaving 6 bases unmatched. The CDR3 DNA is TGTGCCAGCAGTTTGGAGGGGCGGGGGAATGAGCAGTTCTTC. Translated, it gives CASSLEGRGNEQFF.

At least ten counts were recorded for this clonotype. The CDR3 bases are TGTGCCAGTAGTACGGGACAGGGATTCTACGAGCAGTACTTC. It encodes CASSTGQGFYEQYF. The genes are TRBV19 and TRBJ2-7; TRBD1 matches 9 bases. CDR1 is LNHDA and CDR2 is SQIVND in the germline V gene (reference sequence). J lost 3 bases, V lost 4 bases, and 4 bases had no gene match. The CDR3 is 14 amino acids.

V gene TRBV12-3 or TRBV12-4 combines with J gene TRBJ1-5, with D perhaps TRBD1 (6 bases). CDR3 length: 17 residues. Trimming pared 5 bases from V and 0 bases from J, leaving 17 bases between. The CDR3 region is CASSPHRGTYSNQPQHF. The DNA of the CDR3 is TGTGCCAGCAGTCCGCACCGGGGGACATATAGCAATCAGCCCCAGCATTTT.

This clonotype was counted between two and nine times. The CDR3 protein is CASSFNGAKYQETQYF. In DNA form, the CDR3 reads TGTGCCAGCAGTTTCAATGGCGCTAAGTACCAAGAGACCCAGTACTTC. This chain connects TRBV28 to TRBJ2-5; D is undetermined. This CDR3 is built from 16 residues. Germline values: CDR1 MDHEN, CDR2 SYDVKM. Trimming took off 3 bases at V and 0 bases at J, with 14 bases between the two ends. Full variable domain (rest looked up from reference TRBV28 and TRBJ2-5): DVKVTQSSRYLVKRTGEKVFLECVQDMDHENMFWYRQDPGLGLRLIYFSYDVKMKEKGDIPEGYSVSREKKERFSLILESASTNQTSMYLCASSFNGAKYQETQYFGPGTRLLVL.

In this sample, this clonotype turned up many times. V usage is TRBV20-1 and J usage is TRBJ2-7; tentatively, D is TRBD1 or TRBD2 (5 bases each). The CDR3 length is 14 residues. V lost 3 bases to trimming and J lost 0 bases, with 12 bases between them. The V gene's germline CDR1 is DFQATT and CDR2 SNEGSKA (reference sequence). In DNA form, the CDR3 reads TGCAGTGCTAGGGGGACCTGGAGCTCCTACGAGCAGTACTTC. Amino acids: CSARGTWSSYEQYF.

This clonotype appeared many times. This chain uses TRBV5-1 with TRBJ2-7, with TRBD2 matching over 8 bases. The CDR3 consists of 14 residues. V lost 0 bases and J lost 4; bases outside the gene matches: 3. CDR1 and CDR2 from the germline V gene are SGHRS and YFSETQ. CDR3 region: CASSLALAEYEQYF. The CDR3 DNA sequence: TGCGCCAGCAGCTTGGCACTAGCGGAATACGAGCAGTACTTC.

This clonotype was recorded at least ten times. The chain has TRBV29-1 and TRBJ2-7, with D unresolved. This CDR3 has 12 amino acids. Trimming stripped 4 bases from V and 1 base from J, with 8 bases between. The germline V gene has CDR1 SQVTM and CDR2 ANQGSEA. The CDR3 sequence: CSVVGRSYEQYF. The CDR3 nucleotides are TGCAGCGTTGTAGGCCGATCCTACGAGCAGTACTTC.

This clonotype was recorded at least ten times. The genes are TRBV4-1 and TRBJ2-3, with unresolved D. The CDR3 consists of 13 residues. The germline V gene has CDR1 MGHRA and CDR2 YSYEKL. V was pared by 1 base and J by 4 bases, with 6 bases between. The chain's CDR3 is CASSQGFADTQYF. CDR3 sequence (DNA): TGCGCCAGCAGCCAAGGGTTCGCAGATACGCAGTATTTT.

Ten or more counts support this clonotype. The chain carries TRBV15 and TRBJ2-5; perhaps D is TRBD1 or TRBD2 (5 bases each). V dropped 1 base and J dropped 2 bases, with 17 bases sitting between them. CDR3 length equals 17 residues. Germline V gene data show CDR1 as LNHNV and CDR2 as YYDKDF (reference sequence). This chain's CDR3 is CATSRVAQQGRQETQYF. The DNA of the CDR3 is TGTGCCACCAGCAGAGTTGCCCAGCAGGGACGTCAAGAGACCCAGTACTTC.

Many counts were recorded for this clonotype. The gene calls are TRBV20-1 and TRBJ2-1, with 9 nucleotides matching TRBD2. Germline assignment: CDR1 DFQATT and CDR2 SNEGSKA (reference sequence). CDR3 size: 15 residues. Trimming took 0 bases from V and 5 from J; bases not matched to a gene: 5. CDR3 bases: TGCAGTGCTAGAGATTTAGGACTAGCGAACAATGAGCAGTTCTTC. Its protein product is CSARDLGLANNEQFF.

This clonotype was detected many times. This chain connects TRBV20-1 to TRBJ1-4, with a tentative D call TRBD1 (6 bases). The germline CDR1 and CDR2 sequences are DFQATT and SNEGSKA (reference sequence). Between the trimmed V and J ends, which lost 0 bases and 5 bases, there was a span of 10 bases. The CDR3 has 14 amino acids. Here the CDR3 DNA reads TGCAGTGCTAGAGATCCGACAGGAAATGAAAAACTGTTTTTT. Translating it yields CSARDPTGNEKLFF.

For the CDR3, the DNA is TGTGCCAGCAGCCGACTAGCGGGAGGCATGCATGAGCAGTTCTTC. This sequence encodes CASSRLAGGMHEQFF. This chain connects TRBV6-1 to TRBJ2-1; TRBD2 aligns across 13 bases. After removal of 6 bases from V and 8 bases from J, the junction contained 7 bases not matched to a gene. CDR1 is MNHNS and CDR2 is SASEGT in the germline V gene. The CDR3 loop spans 15 amino acids.

Turning to this clonotype: It may be a read error: a sequence one base away is much more abundant. The CDR3 DNA sequence: TGTGGCAGTAGTATAGGGGGGATCAATGAGCAGTTCTTC. The encoded protein is CGSSIGGINEQFF. The J gene is TRBJ2-1, the V gene TRBV19; D is tentatively TRBD1 or TRBD2 (6 bases each). Looked up from germline, CDR1 is LNHDA and CDR2 is SQIVND (reference sequence). This CDR3 has 13 residues.

Many counts were recorded for this clonotype. The CDR3 is CASSERQGAGNEQFF. The CDR3 DNA is TGTGCCAGCAGTGAAAGGCAGGGGGCGGGCAATGAGCAGTTCTTC. The chain links TRBV6-1 to TRBJ2-1, with 8 bases fitting TRBD1. With 2 bases clipped from V and 6 bases from J, the junction kept 6 bases outside the gene matches. In germline, CDR1 is MNHNS, CDR2 SASEGT. This CDR3 is 15 amino acids long.

This clonotype was picked up many times. The chain has TRBV11-2 and TRBJ2-5; D remains unclear. Trimming pared 5 bases from V and 3 bases from J, leaving 25 bases between. This CDR3 has 18 amino acids. Per the germline V gene, CDR1 is SGHAT and CDR2 is FQNNGV. The CDR3 DNA is TGTGCCAGCAGCCCTCAAATTGTTGGGTACGGCCAAAAAGAGACCCAGTACTTC. Its translation is CASSPQIVGYGQKETQYF.

In this sample, this clonotype turned up many times. The gene calls are TRBV12-3 or TRBV12-4 and TRBJ2-3; 9 bases map to TRBD1. The CDR3 has 15 residues. Trimming cost V 6 bases and J 8 bases; bases outside gene matches: 12. The CDR3 loop is CASRPSGTGFATQYF. The CDR3 region has the DNA TGTGCCAGCAGACCCTCCGGGACAGGGTTTGCTACGCAGTATTTT.

This clonotype occurred many times. This rearrangement joins TRBV12-5 to TRBJ1-5; tentative D call: TRBD1 (6 bases). The V end was cut by 6 bases, the J end by 0 bases, with 18 bases between. CDR3 size: 17 residues. Germline V gene lookup returns CDR1 LGHNT and CDR2 FRNRAP. CDR3 amino acids: CASGRQVFSNSNQPQHF. The CDR3 DNA reads TGTGCTAGTGGCCGACAGGTTTTCTCAAATAGCAATCAGCCCCAGCATTTT.

This clonotype was counted ten times or more. This chain joins TRBV20-1 and TRBJ2-1; 7 bases are a match to TRBD2. Germline CDR1 DFQATT, CDR2 SNEGSKA (reference sequence). The length of the CDR3 is 15 residues. The V gene end was trimmed by 1 base and the J gene end by 8 bases; junction bases not matched to a gene: 11. CDR3 nucleotide sequence: TGCAGTGCTAGAGGGCCCAGCGGGAAAGGGGATGAGCAGTTCTTC. Protein product: CSARGPSGKGDEQFF.

This clonotype was recorded at least ten times. The chain links TRBV18 to TRBJ2-7; 8 bases agree with TRBD2. Germline values: CDR1 KGHSH, CDR2 LQKENI. V dropped 4 bases and J dropped 4; count of bases not matched to a gene: 6. This CDR3 is built from 14 residues. Here the CDR3 DNA reads TGTGCCAGCTCACTACTAGCGGAGACTTACGAGCAGTACTTC. It yields the protein CASSLLAETYEQYF.

The table lists this clonotype with a few counts. The chain employs TRBV3-1 and TRBJ2-1, with 7 bases lining up with TRBD2. The CDR3 runs 16 residues. The germline V gene encodes CDR1 LGHDT and CDR2 YNNKEL (reference sequence). The ends lost 4 bases at V and 3 bases at J; junction bases unmatched: 9. The CDR3 nucleotides read TGTGCCAGCAGCCCATCTCTCGGGAGGTACTACAATGAGCAGTTCTTC. Its protein is CASSPSLGRYYNEQFF.

This chain joins TRBV10-3 and TRBJ2-1; either TRBD1 or TRBD2 may supply D (5 bases each). In germline, CDR1 is ENHRY, CDR2 SYGVKD. V was trimmed by 7 bases and J by 8 bases, leaving 21 bases between them. The CDR3 is made up of 15 amino acids. CDR3 sequence: CAITDIGTRGHEQFF. DNA of the CDR3: TGTGCCATCACCGACATTGGGACCCGAGGTCATGAGCAGTTCTTC.

This clonotype was recorded at least ten times. The chain recombines TRBV29-1 with TRBJ2-1; TRBD2 aligns across 9 bases. This CDR3 has 13 amino acids. CDR1 and CDR2 from the germline V gene are SQVTM and ANQGSEA. V trimming: 2 bases; J trimming: 7 bases; junction bases outside the gene matches: 3. The CDR3: CSVERGRGNEQFF. The DNA for the CDR3 is TGCAGCGTTGAACGCGGGAGGGGTAATGAGCAGTTCTTC.

Comments on this clonotype: A much larger clone sits a single nucleotide away, making a read error possible. The V gene is TRBV4-3, the J gene TRBJ1-1; D perhaps matches TRBD1 (6 bases). Germline CDR1 and CDR2: LGHNA and YSLEER. This CDR3 spans 13 amino acids. The CDR3 here is CASTQDPGARAFF. The DNA for the CDR3 is TGCGCCAGCACCCAAGATCCGGGGGCGCGAGCTTTCTTT.